The TCR beta chain under discussion was sequenced for a study of OX40 agonist ivuxolimab in advanced cancers. Study details: Ivuxolimab, which patients received intravenously every 2 weeks, was dosed at 0.01 to 10 mg/kg. Study-level findings and limits: At 0.1 to 3.0 mg/kg and by week 6, clonal expansion occurred in CD4+ and CD8+ blood T cells. Individuals who were partial responders at 0.1-3.0 mg/kg had clonal expansion that ranked among the lowest.

Method: immunoSEQ multiplex PCR; TCRdb's copy keeps in-frame clones and lacks some. The sample carries tens of thousands of clones, 92% recorded once. Remarks on this clone: Its antigen is not identified.

This sequence was found in an adult with an advanced solid tumor such as melanoma, head and neck, liver or kidney cancer. Source: CD4+ or CD8+ T cells sorted from blood, taken in a trial of the OX40 agonist ivuxolimab.

The CDR3 bases are TGTGCCAGTAGTATAGCGGGGGGGGAGACCTACGAGCAGTACTTC. Amino acids: CASSIAGGETYEQYF. The chain carries TRBV19 and TRBJ2-7; TRBD2 matches at 8 bases. The CDR3 is 15 amino acids. With 1 base clipped from V and 2 bases from J, the junction kept 4 bases outside the gene matches. CDR1 is LNHDA and CDR2 is SQIVND in the germline V gene (reference sequence).